This TCR beta chain was sequenced during a study of T cell responses to AZD1222 COVID-19 vaccine. Sequencing used immunoSEQ multiplex PCR; TCRdb keeps in-frame clones, though not all of them. The sample contains 120,000 to 150,000 clones, around 89% of which appear only once. The source material was peripheral blood, sampled on day 0 of AZD1222 vaccination. The sequence derives from an adult in good health.

The CDR3 nucleotides are TGTGCCAGCAGTTACCGGGACAGGGATCAAGAGACCCAGTACTTC. Translating it yields CASSYRDRDQETQYF. The V and J genes are TRBV6-2 or TRBV6-3 and TRBJ2-5; 9 bases align to TRBD1. Germline CDR1 and CDR2: MNHEY and SVGEGT. J was trimmed by 2 bases and V by 2 bases; bases with no gene match: 3. The CDR3 totals 15 residues.